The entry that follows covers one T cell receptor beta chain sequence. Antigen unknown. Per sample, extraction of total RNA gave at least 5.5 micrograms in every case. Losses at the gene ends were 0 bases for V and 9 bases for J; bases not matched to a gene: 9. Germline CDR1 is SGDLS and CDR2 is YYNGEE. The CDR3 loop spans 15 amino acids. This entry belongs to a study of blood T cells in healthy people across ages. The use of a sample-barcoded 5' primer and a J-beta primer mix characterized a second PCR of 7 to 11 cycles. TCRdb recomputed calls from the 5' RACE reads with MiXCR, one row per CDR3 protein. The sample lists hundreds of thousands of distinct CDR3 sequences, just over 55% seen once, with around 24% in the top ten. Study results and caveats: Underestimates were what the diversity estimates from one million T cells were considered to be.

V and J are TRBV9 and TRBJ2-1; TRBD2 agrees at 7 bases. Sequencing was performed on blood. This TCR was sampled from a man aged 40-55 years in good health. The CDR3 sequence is CASSVGGGGRFEQFF. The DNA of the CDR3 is TGTGCCAGCAGCGTAGGAGGCGGGGGACGCTTTGAGCAGTTCTTC.